This T cell receptor beta chain stems from a study of blood T cell repertoires in COVID-19. Background on the study: Sites in the United States, Italy and Spain provided acute and convalescent COVID-19 samples. Sources were T cells, B-cell-depleted T cells, or PBMCs; the material itself was cDNA or gDNA.

Data came from immunoSEQ multiplex PCR; TCRdb stores just in-frame clones and leaves some out. This sample has 250,000 to 350,000 clones, with about 88% found just once. This CDR3 has 17 residues. From germline, CDR1 is SNHLY and CDR2 FYNNEI. Trimming cost V 4 bases and J 2 bases; bases outside gene matches: 7. Material: PBMCs or T cells enriched from blood (not recorded which). The chain links TRBV2 to TRBJ2-1; 11 bases line up with TRBD2. This TCR was sampled from a man in his sixties who had recovered from COVID-19. The CDR3 nucleotides read TGTGCCAGCAGTGCCCTAGCGGGAGGCCTAACCTACAATGAGCAGTTCTTC. Its translation: CASSALAGGLTYNEQFF. Variable domain in full (rest from reference TRBV2 and TRBJ2-1): EPEVTQTPSHQVTQMGQEVILRCVPISNHLYFYWYRQILGQKVEFLVSFYNNEISEKSEIFDDQFSVERPDGSNFTLKIRSTKLEDSAMYFCASSALAGGLTYNEQFFGPGTRLTVL.